These T cell receptor beta chains were read from a single sample in a study of blood T cell repertoires in COVID-19. Assay used: immunoSEQ multiplex PCR; TCRdb lists only in-frame clones, some missing. Found here are tens of thousands of clones, about 88% of them singletons; the top ten hold over 0.95%. The sequenced material came from peripheral blood. The receptors come from a man in his fifties or sixties with acute or convalescent COVID-19. CDR3s include the opening cysteine and the closing phenylalanine or tryptophan. Each record gives: clone size, V gene, D gene, J gene, CDR3 length, CDR3 protein, CDR3 DNA. D genes are given only for firm matches. The size of a clone is reported for some rows only, either as once, few or many, or as a class for expanded clones.

>.|TRBV5-6|TRBD1|TRBJ1-6|16
CASSSPGQGKGSPLHF
TGTGCCAGCAGCTCCCCGGGACAGGGGAAGGGTTCACCCCTCCACTTT
>.|TRBV27|TRBD1|TRBJ1-6|14
CASSWDRSGTPLHF
TGTGCCAGCAGTTGGGACAGGTCCGGGACTCCCCTCCACTTT
>once|TRBV30|TRBD1|TRBJ1-2|12
CAWWDRNYGYTF
TGTGCCTGGTGGGACAGGAACTATGGCTACACCTTC
>.|TRBV5-6|.|TRBJ1-3|17
CASSLAEDISSGNTIYF
TGTGCCAGCAGCTTGGCCGAGGACATTAGCTCTGGAAACACCATATATTTT
>once|TRBV5-4|TRBD1|TRBJ1-1|15
CASSLGGTGNTEAFF
TGTGCCAGCAGCTTGGGGGGGACAGGGAACACTGAAGCTTTCTTT
>.|TRBV9|.|TRBJ2-7|18
CASSVDVGTQEGSHEQYF
TGTGCCAGCAGCGTAGATGTAGGAACCCAGGAAGGATCCCACGAGCAGTACTTC
>.|TRBV7-9|TRBD1|TRBJ2-5|13
CASSLTGGETQYF
TGTGCCAGCAGCTTAACAGGGGGAGAGACCCAGTACTTC
>.|TRBV5-1|.|TRBJ2-2|14
CASYQGTNTGELFF
TGCGCCAGCTACCAGGGCACGAACACCGGGGAGCTGTTTTTT
>few|TRBV5-1|TRBD1|TRBJ1-2|13
CASSFDRVSGYTF
TGCGCCAGCAGCTTCGACAGGGTGAGCGGCTACACCTTC
>once|TRBV19|.|TRBJ2-5|15
CASSVYRDKQETQYF
TGTGCCAGTAGTGTCTACCGGGACAAGCAAGAGACCCAGTACTTC
>.|TRBV3-1/TRBV3-2|TRBD1|TRBJ1-2|15
CASSQEGTGDYGYTF
TGTGCCAGCAGCCAAGAGGGGACAGGGGACTATGGCTACACCTTC
>.|TRBV20-1|.|TRBJ1-5|13
CSASRAIREAQHF
TGCAGTGCTAGTCGTGCAATCCGGGAGGCCCAGCATTTT
>.|TRBV2|TRBD2|TRBJ2-7|15
CASRTAGGFGNEQYF
TGTGCCAGCAGGACAGCGGGGGGTTTCGGGAACGAGCAGTACTTC
>.|TRBV5-4|TRBD1|TRBJ1-2|17
CASSSIWGVRDSYGYTF
TGTGCCAGCAGCTCGATTTGGGGCGTCCGGGACAGCTATGGCTACACCTTC
>.|TRBV4-1|TRBD1|TRBJ1-1|17
CASTLRWSDRGGTEAFF
TGCGCCAGCACCTTAAGGTGGTCGGACAGGGGGGGAACTGAAGCTTTCTTT
>.|TRBV6-5|TRBD1|TRBJ2-7|11
CASKRGREQYF
TGTGCCAGTAAAAGGGGGCGTGAGCAGTACTTC
>.|TRBV3-1/TRBV3-2|.|TRBJ1-5|17
CASSQQPRTTSNQPQHF
TGTGCCAGCAGCCAGCAACCGAGGACAACCAGCAATCAGCCCCAGCATTTT
>.|TRBV4-1|.|TRBJ1-6|13
CASSQDIYSPLHF
TGCGCCAGCAGCCAAGATATTTATTCACCCCTCCACTTT
>.|TRBV30|.|TRBJ1-3|14
CAWSRDNSGNTIYF
TGTGCCTGGAGCCGGGACAACTCTGGAAACACCATATATTTT
>once|TRBV4-1|.|TRBJ1-2|13
CASSQVDRGGYTF
TGCGCCAGCAGCCAAGTGGACAGAGGAGGCTACACCTTC
>.|TRBV13|TRBD1|TRBJ2-1|13
CASRQGSFLEQFF
TGTGCCAGCAGACAGGGGAGTTTCTTGGAGCAGTTCTTC
>once|TRBV5-4|.|TRBJ2-7|13
CAVSAQGTYEQYF
TGTGCCGTATCGGCACAGGGTACCTACGAGCAGTACTTC
>.|TRBV5-1|.|TRBJ1-5|14
CASSLVGGGEPQHF
TGCGCCAGCAGCTTGGTGGGGGGTGGGGAGCCCCAGCATTTT
>.|TRBV7-2|.|TRBJ2-7|13
CASSLETQSFSHF
TGTGCCAGCAGCTTAGAGACCCAGAGTTTTAGCCACTTC
>once|TRBV2|TRBD1|TRBJ2-6|17
CASSADRVLAGANVLTF
TGTGCCAGCAGTGCGGACAGGGTCCTAGCCGGGGCCAACGTCCTGACTTTC
>.|TRBV2|TRBD1|TRBJ1-3|13
CASNLDRGNTIYF
TGTGCCAGCAACCTGGACAGGGGAAACACCATATATTTT
>once|TRBV6-5|.|TRBJ1-2|13
CASSLWGVHGYTF
TGTGCCAGCAGTTTGTGGGGGGTACATGGCTACACCTTC
>few|TRBV6-5|.|TRBJ1-5|14
CASTGYSGNQPQHF
TGTGCCAGCACTGGATATAGCGGGAATCAGCCCCAGCATTTT
>.|TRBV27|TRBD1|TRBJ1-5|18
CASSPRRGGGNSNQPQHF
TGTGCCAGCAGTCCCCGGAGAGGGGGCGGAAATAGCAATCAGCCCCAGCATTTT
>.|TRBV7-7|TRBD2|TRBJ2-3|15
CASSSGERNTDTQYF
TGTGCTAGCAGCAGCGGGGAGAGAAACACAGATACGCAGTATTTT
>.|TRBV5-1|TRBD1|TRBJ1-1|13
CASSLGQGAEAFF
TGCGCCAGCAGCCTCGGACAGGGGGCTGAAGCTTTCTTT
>once|TRBV7-2|TRBD1|TRBJ1-4|18
CASSPSWDTGGVREKLFF
TGTGCCAGCAGCCCCTCGTGGGATACAGGGGGCGTGAGGGAAAAACTGTTTTTT
>few|TRBV19|.|TRBJ2-7|12
CASSTSSYEQYF
TGTGCCAGTAGTACCAGCTCCTACGAGCAGTACTTC
>.|TRBV6-5|.|TRBJ1-5|14
CASGRGASNQPQHF
TGTGCCAGCGGGAGAGGAGCTAGCAATCAGCCCCAGCATTTT
>.|TRBV20-1|TRBD2|TRBJ2-1|13
CSASLLAGNEQFF
TGCAGTGCTAGTCTTCTAGCGGGCAATGAGCAGTTCTTC
>.|TRBV11-2|.|TRBJ2-7|16
CASTGTSPGSNYEQYF
TGTGCCAGCACCGGGACATCCCCGGGGAGCAACTACGAGCAGTACTTC
>.|TRBV5-4|TRBD2|TRBJ2-3|16
CASSSRLAGGTDTQYF
TGTGCCAGCAGCTCTAGACTAGCGGGGGGCACAGATACGCAGTATTTT
>.|TRBV19|.|TRBJ1-4|15
CASSLPGHPNEKLFF
TGTGCCAGTAGTCTCCCGGGACACCCTAATGAAAAACTGTTTTTT
>once|TRBV6-6|TRBD1|TRBJ2-7|16
CASSYSSGTGSHEQYF
TGTGCCAGCAGTTACTCGTCCGGGACAGGGTCCCACGAGCAGTACTTC
>.|TRBV5-1|.|TRBJ2-7|14
CASSLAGDFYEQYF
TGCGCCAGCAGCTTAGCAGGGGATTTCTACGAGCAGTACTTC
>.|TRBV7-9|.|TRBJ1-4|17
CASSQLAWAATNEKLFF
TGTGCCAGCAGTCAACTCGCCTGGGCCGCAACTAATGAAAAACTGTTTTTT
>.|TRBV6-1|.|TRBJ1-2|11
CASSEAYGYTF
TGTGCCAGCAGTGAGGCCTATGGCTACACCTTC
>.|TRBV7-9|TRBD1|TRBJ1-1|13
CASSRTGGLGSFF
TGTGCCAGCAGCCGAACAGGGGGCCTCGGATCTTTCTTT
>.|TRBV7-2|TRBD1|TRBJ1-5|14
CASSQDRGNQPQHF
TGTGCCAGCAGCCAGGACAGGGGGAATCAGCCCCAGCATTTT
>.|TRBV5-1|.|TRBJ2-2|13
CASSARERGELFF
TGCGCCAGCAGCGCCAGGGAAAGGGGGGAGCTGTTTTTT
>.|TRBV7-2|.|TRBJ2-2|14
CASSLDSIPGELFF
TGTGCCAGCAGCTTAGACTCCATACCCGGGGAGCTGTTTTTT
>.|TRBV4-1|TRBD1|TRBJ2-7|17
CASSQFFRGQVSYEQYF
TGCGCCAGCAGCCAATTTTTCCGGGGACAGGTCTCCTACGAGCAGTACTTC
>.|TRBV3-1/TRBV3-2|TRBD1|TRBJ1-5|13
CASSRDRARPQHF
TGTGCCAGCAGCCGCGACAGGGCACGGCCCCAGCATTTT
>.|TRBV6-5|.|TRBJ2-1|15
CASSLLRGSYNEQFF
TGTGCCAGCTCCCTACTCAGGGGATCCTACAATGAGCAGTTCTTC